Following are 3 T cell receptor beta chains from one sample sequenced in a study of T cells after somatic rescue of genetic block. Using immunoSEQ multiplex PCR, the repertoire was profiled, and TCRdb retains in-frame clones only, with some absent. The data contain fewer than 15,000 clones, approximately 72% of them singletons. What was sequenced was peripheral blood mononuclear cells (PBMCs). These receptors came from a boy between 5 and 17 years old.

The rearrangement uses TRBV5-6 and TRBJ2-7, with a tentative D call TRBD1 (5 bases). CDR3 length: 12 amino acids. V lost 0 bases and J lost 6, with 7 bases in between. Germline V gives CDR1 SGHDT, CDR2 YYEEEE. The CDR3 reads CASSLAGLEQYF. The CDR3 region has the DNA TGTGCCAGCAGCTTGGCAGGGCTCGAGCAGTACTTC.

Here the CDR3 DNA reads TGTGCCAGCAGCTTAGCAGTAACATATCGGGAAGATACGCAGTATTTT. This gives the protein CASSLAVTYREDTQYF. The rearrangement uses TRBV7-2 and TRBJ2-3, with D maybe TRBD2 (5 bases). The CDR3 spans 16 residues. Germline V gene data show CDR1 as SGHTA and CDR2 as FQGNSA. V was pared by 0 bases and J by 5 bases, with 15 bases between.

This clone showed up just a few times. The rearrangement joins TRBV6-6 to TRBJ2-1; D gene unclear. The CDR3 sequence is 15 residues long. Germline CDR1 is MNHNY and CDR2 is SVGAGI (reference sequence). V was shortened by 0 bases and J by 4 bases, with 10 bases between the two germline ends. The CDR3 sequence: CASSYSGRDYNEQFF. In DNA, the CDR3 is TGTGCCAGCAGTTACTCAGGTCGTGATTACAATGAGCAGTTCTTC.